The source of this T cell receptor (beta chain) is a study of shared clonotypes between healthy human individuals. Study observations and caveats: As a rule, naive subsets had a larger estimated richness than memory subsets. A few donors had roughly 5% of their naive CD4 clonotypes in common. The diversity represented, both genetic and in exposure history, was limited by few donors.

CDR1 is SQVTM, CDR2 ANQGSEA, per germline. There are 13 residues in the CDR3. V lost 4 bases and J lost 7; bases outside the gene matches: 8. At the deep level, the assay was run. Some clones are missing from TCRdb's copy, which holds only in-frame ones; the method was immunoSEQ multiplex PCR. The data hold 2 million to 2.5 million clones, with approximately 94% observed a single time. Comment on this clone: Antigen unknown.

The chain joins TRBV29-1 to TRBJ2-5; the match to TRBD1 covers 8 bases. The specimen sequenced was naive CD4+ T cells from PBMCs. Subset of the sample: CD45RA+ positively selected. This clonotype was obtained from a man in his late teens or twenties in good health. Some clones in this sample may be carry-over from other donors' samples. This chain's CDR3 is CSVGQGARGTQYF. The CDR3 bases are TGCAGCGTTGGCCAGGGGGCGCGAGGGACCCAGTACTTC.